This T cell receptor beta chain comes out of a study of Graves' ophthalmopathy and Graves' hyperthyroidism. Amplification of TCR beta CDR3 regions used RNA transcripts. Investigators did first-round RT-PCR with HTBI primers, then second-round multiplex PCR. TCRdb analysed the multiplex PCR reads with MiXCR anew, one entry per CDR3 protein. This sample has some 150,000 distinct CDR3 sequences, with roughly 36% found just once. The CDR3 has 15 residues. V lost 3 bases and J lost 7; bases outside the gene matches: 11. Germline assignment: CDR1 MDHEN and CDR2 SYDVKM. The TCR originated in a man aged 30-40 years with Graves' ophthalmopathy. The chain has TRBV28 and TRBJ2-7; TRBD1 matches 8 bases. Material for sequencing was peripheral blood. The CDR3 region is CASSLGGQGKVEQYF. In DNA, the CDR3 is TGTGCCAGCAGTTTGGGCGGACAGGGAAAAGTTGAGCAGTACTTC.